The 13 T cell receptor beta chains below all came from one sample that was sequenced in a study of blood T cell repertoires in COVID-19. Data came from immunoSEQ multiplex PCR; TCRdb stores just in-frame clones and leaves some out. The sample has about 230,000 clones; about nine tenths are singletons. Sample: peripheral blood. Receptors were obtained from a man in his forties or fifties with COVID-19, enrolled during active disease.

The chain couples TRBV11-2 to TRBJ1-2; D remains ambiguous. CDR1 and CDR2 from the germline V gene are SGHAT and FQNNGV. Trimming cost V 3 bases and J 2 bases, with 7 bases left between them. This CDR3 region has 13 residues. The chain's CDR3 is CASSLGRNYGYTF. The CDR3 DNA follows: TGTGCCAGCAGCTTGGGCAGAAACTATGGCTACACCTTC.

The V gene is TRBV5-4, the J gene TRBJ2-3; 8 bases align to TRBD2. The CDR3 spans 15 residues. CDR1 is SGHNT, CDR2 YYREEE, per germline (reference sequence). The V gene end was trimmed by 4 bases and the J gene end by 2 bases; junction bases not matched to a gene: 6. The CDR3 here is CASSPGLGITDTQYF. The DNA of the CDR3 is TGTGCCAGCAGCCCGGGACTAGGCATCACAGATACGCAGTATTTT.

The chain has TRBV23-1 and TRBJ2-1; 8 bases line up with TRBD2. TRBV23-1 belongs to the ORF category, with a function that is uncertain. This CDR3 spans 17 amino acids. The junction had 8 bases not matched to a gene; V was cut back by 2 bases and J by 2 bases. CDR3 sequence: CASSQVRLALTYNEQFF. The CDR3 DNA is TGCGCCAGCAGTCAAGTAAGACTAGCGCTAACCTACAATGAGCAGTTCTTC.

V is TRBV7-9 and J is TRBJ1-2, with 8 nucleotides matching TRBD1. The V gene end was trimmed by 1 base and the J gene end by 7 bases; junction bases not matched to a gene: 8. This CDR3 is 15 amino acids long. Germline lookup yields CDR1 SEHNR and CDR2 FQNEAQ (reference sequence). CDR3 sequence (DNA): TGTGCCAGCAGCTTAGTCCCATCGACAGGGGTTGGCTACACCTTC. Protein: CASSLVPSTGVGYTF.

The gene calls are TRBV24-1 and TRBJ1-3; the D gene is possibly TRBD1 (5 bases). The CDR3 runs to 18 residues. Germline CDR1 reads KGHDR; CDR2 reads SFDVKD. V lost 5 bases and J 0 bases, leaving 19 bases between the germline ends. CDR3 nucleotides: TGTGCCACCAGTGTCCTAGTTACAGGCGAGTACTCTGGAAACACCATATATTTT. Residues: CATSVLVTGEYSGNTIYF.

The gene calls are TRBV7-2 and TRBJ1-5; tentative D call: TRBD1 (5 bases). Germline values: CDR1 SGHTA, CDR2 FQGNSA. V shed 2 bases and J shed 7 bases, with 12 bases lying between them. The CDR3 has 14 amino acids. The CDR3 protein is CASSLQGLGQPQHF. CDR3 DNA: TGTGCCAGCAGCTTACAGGGCCTTGGGCAGCCCCAGCATTTT.

V and J are TRBV28 and TRBJ2-1, with TRBD1 matching 8 bases. With V trimmed by 5 bases and J by 7 bases, 7 bases remained unmatched. This CDR3 spans 14 amino acids. Looked up from germline, CDR1 is MDHEN and CDR2 is SYDVKM. CDR3 DNA sequence: TGTGCCAGCAGTCACCGGGACAGGACAAATGAGCAGTTCTTC. This gives the protein CASSHRDRTNEQFF. Looking up the rest from reference TRBV28 and TRBJ2-1 gives the full variable domain: DVKVTQSSRYLVKRTGEKVFLECVQDMDHENMFWYRQDPGLGLRLIYFSYDVKMKEKGDIPEGYSVSREKKERFSLILESASTNQTSMYLCASSHRDRTNEQFFGPGTRLTVL.

The chain couples TRBV29-1 to TRBJ2-5; 7 bases fit TRBD1. V dropped 8 bases and J dropped 0; count of bases not matched to a gene: 3. Per the germline V gene, CDR1 is SQVTM and CDR2 is ANQGSEA. The CDR3 has 12 residues. This chain's CDR3 is CSWGQYQETQYF. The CDR3 DNA follows: TGCAGCTGGGGACAGTACCAAGAGACCCAGTACTTC.

This clone was found a few times. The gene calls are TRBV27 and TRBJ2-1; 9 bases are a match to TRBD1. Germline CDR1 MNHEY, CDR2 SMNVEV (reference sequence). The ends lost 5 bases at V and 7 bases at J; junction bases unmatched: 6. This CDR3 has 14 amino acids. CDR3: CASSPRDRVNEQFF. The CDR3 region has the DNA TGTGCCAGCAGTCCTCGGGACAGGGTGAATGAGCAGTTCTTC.

CDR3: CASSQGLAGGYGYTF. In DNA form, the CDR3 reads TGTGCCAGCAGCCAAGGTTTGGCAGGGGGCTATGGCTACACCTTC. The chain employs TRBV4-2 and TRBJ1-2; 7 bases map to TRBD1. Losses at the gene ends were 1 base for V and 4 bases for J; bases not matched to a gene: 6. Germline V gene data show CDR1 as LGHNA and CDR2 as YNFKEQ. The CDR3 runs to 15 residues.

A few counts support this clone. CDR3 in amino acids: CASSPGLAGETDTQYF. For the CDR3, the DNA is TGCGCCAGCAGCCCAGGACTAGCGGGAGAGACAGATACGCAGTATTTT. The rearrangement uses TRBV5-1 and TRBJ2-3, with 13 bases matching TRBD2. The CDR3 covers 16 residues. The V gene's germline CDR1 is SGHRS and CDR2 YFSETQ. V lost 4 bases to trimming and J lost 3 bases; unmatched junction nucleotides: 5.

The chain combines TRBV2 with TRBJ2-1; TRBD2 is a possible D gene (5 bases). V dropped 1 base and J dropped 10 bases, with 14 bases sitting between them. CDR1 and CDR2 (germline): SNHLY, FYNNEI. CDR3 length equals 14 residues. As DNA, the CDR3 is TGTGCCAGCAGTGAAGTGGGCCTTCGAGGGGAGCAGTTCTTC. Its protein is CASSEVGLRGEQFF.

The chain links TRBV6-6 to TRBJ1-2, with D possibly matching TRBD1 (6 bases). V gave up 7 bases and J gave up 6 bases, with 18 bases separating them. This CDR3 has 14 amino acids. The germline gives CDR1 MNHNY, CDR2 SVGAGI (reference sequence). CDR3 bases: TGTGCCAGCACCACCCCCGGACAGTCCCATGGCTACACCTTC. Its translation is CASTTPGQSHGYTF.